These 25 T cell receptor beta chains came from one sample sequenced in a study of blood T cell repertoires in COVID-19. TCRdb keeps only in-frame clones here, not all; method: immunoSEQ multiplex PCR. Counted here are some 54,000 clones, 65% to 85% occurring once; the ten biggest clones make up 20% to 30%. The source material was peripheral blood. These receptors originate from an elderly woman with COVID-19, enrolled during active disease.

The rearrangement uses TRBV30 and TRBJ1-2; 8 nucleotides line up with TRBD1. This CDR3 spans 12 amino acids. In germline, CDR1 is GTSNPN, CDR2 SVGIG (reference sequence). The CDR3 DNA reads TGTGCAAGGACAGGGACGAACTATGGCTACACCTTC. Amino acids: CARTGTNYGYTF.

This chain links TRBV6-6 with TRBJ2-1; 12 nucleotides align to TRBD2. The CDR3 totals 16 residues. After removal of 1 base from V and 8 bases from J, the junction contained 6 bases not matched to a gene. Germline V lookup: CDR1 MNHNY, CDR2 SVGAGI (reference sequence). The CDR3 DNA reads TGTGCCAGCAGTTACTTCTCTAGCGGGAGGGGGTATGAGCAGTTCTTC. It yields the protein CASSYFSSGRGYEQFF.

This chain links TRBV6-5 with TRBJ1-2, with 9 bases matching TRBD1. V lost 0 bases and J lost 11; bases outside the gene matches: 7. Germline V gives CDR1 MNHEY, CDR2 SVGAGI. The CDR3 consists of 14 residues. Here the CDR3 DNA reads TGTGCCAGCAGTTACTCCGTACAGGGGGCAATTTACACCTTC. This codes for CASSYSVQGAIYTF.

The chain joins TRBV5-1 to TRBJ1-1; D uncertain. Germline loops: CDR1 SGHRS, CDR2 YFSETQ. V was cut by 4 bases and J by 2 bases, with 15 bases left in between. The length of the CDR3 is 15 residues. The CDR3 region is CASSRFEPFNTEAFF. The CDR3, as DNA: TGCGCCAGCAGCCGATTTGAGCCTTTTAACACTGAAGCTTTCTTT.

This clone showed up just once. This sequence joins TRBV7-3 and TRBJ2-3; a weak D match, TRBD2 (5 bases). Germline CDR1 SGHTA, CDR2 FQGTGA. Trimming removed 5 bases from V and 4 bases from J, with 13 bases in between. The CDR3 sequence is 14 residues long. CDR3: CASSRGSGADTQYF. In DNA form, the CDR3 reads TGTGCCAGCAGCCGTGGGAGTGGTGCAGATACGCAGTATTTT. Drawing the rest from reference TRBV7-3 and TRBJ2-3, the complete variable domain is GAGVSQTPSNKVTEKGKYVELRCDPISGHTALYWYRQSLGQGPEFLIYFQGTGAADDSGLPNDRFFAVRPEGSVSTLKIQRTERGDSAVYLCASSRGSGADTQYFGPGTRLTVL.

The chain carries TRBV19 and TRBJ2-3; D is uncertain. This CDR3 is 13 amino acids long. The germline CDR1 and CDR2 sequences are LNHDA and SQIVND (reference sequence). Trimming stripped 5 bases from V and 1 base from J, with 7 bases between. The CDR3 reads CASSPSGTDTQYF. As DNA, the CDR3 is TGTGCCAGTAGTCCCAGTGGCACAGATACGCAGTATTTT.

This chain links TRBV9 with TRBJ2-5; TRBD1 matches at 8 bases. Germline V lookup: CDR1 SGDLS, CDR2 YYNGEE. The J segment lost 1 base and the V segment lost 1 base, leaving 3 bases of the junction unmatched. This CDR3 contains 15 residues. The CDR3 protein is CASSVRGTGQETQYF. In nucleotides, the CDR3 is TGTGCCAGCAGCGTACGGGGGACAGGCCAAGAGACCCAGTACTTC.

The chain combines TRBV27 with TRBJ1-5; the D is unclear. The CDR3 loop spans 15 amino acids. Germline V lookup: CDR1 MNHEY, CDR2 SMNVEV (reference sequence). V was trimmed by 3 bases and J by 0 bases, leaving 9 bases between them. The CDR3 loop reads CASSLAGYSNQPQHF. CDR3 DNA sequence: TGTGCCAGCAGTTTGGCCGGGTATAGCAATCAGCCCCAGCATTTT.

V usage is TRBV9 and J usage is TRBJ2-3, with 9 bases aligning to TRBD2. Germline V CDR1 and CDR2: SGDLS, YYNGEE. The CDR3 loop spans 15 amino acids. V shed 6 bases, J shed 4 bases, and the junction held 9 bases outside the gene matches. The DNA of the CDR3 is TGTGCCAGCACAGCGGGGGGAGGAGGGGCAGATACGCAGTATTTT. Amino acids: CASTAGGGGADTQYF.

The J gene is TRBJ2-5, the V gene TRBV1; whether TRBD2, the table's D call, matches the DNA was not checked. TRBV1 is designated a pseudogene. The CDR3 totals 19 residues. In nucleotides, the CDR3 is TGCACCAGCAGCCAAAGAGCCTCAACTTTCGGGTTTGGGCAAGAGACCCAGTACTTC. Translation: CTSSQRASTFGFGQETQYF.

This chain joins TRBV7-3 and TRBJ2-1; tentatively, D is TRBD2 (7 bases). Germline CDR1 SGHTA, CDR2 FQGTGA. The V gene lost 0 bases and the J gene lost 5 bases, with 17 bases spanning the gap. This CDR3 contains 17 residues. DNA for the CDR3: TGTGCCAGCAGCTTAACTGGGGGCGGGAGTATACACAATGAGCAGTTCTTC. Amino acid sequence: CASSLTGGGSIHNEQFF.

The V gene is TRBV6-1, the J gene TRBJ2-7; TRBD1 might be the D (5 bases). V was pared by 1 base and J by 2 bases, with 9 bases between. CDR1 and CDR2 from the germline V gene are MNHNS and SASEGT. The CDR3 totals 14 residues. This chain's CDR3 is CASSEGAGPYEQYF. The CDR3 coding sequence is TGTGCCAGCAGTGAAGGGGCAGGGCCCTACGAGCAGTACTTC.

The chain links TRBV27 to TRBJ2-7, with D perhaps TRBD1 (5 bases). Trimming removed 3 bases at V and 6 bases at J, with 15 bases between. The V gene's germline CDR1 is MNHEY and CDR2 SMNVEV (reference sequence). This CDR3 has 14 amino acids. The CDR3 loop reads CASSFNGAVREQYF. The CDR3 DNA reads as TGTGCCAGCAGTTTTAATGGGGCAGTGCGCGAGCAGTACTTC.

The rearrangement links TRBV2 to TRBJ2-7; a weak D match, TRBD1 (6 bases). Germline V gives CDR1 SNHLY, CDR2 FYNNEI. Trimming pared 5 bases from V and 2 bases from J, leaving 13 bases between. The CDR3 is 14 residues long. CDR3 sequence reads: CASSLQGGPYEQYF. The DNA of the CDR3 is TGTGCCAGCAGTTTACAGGGTGGCCCCTACGAGCAGTACTTC.

There are many counts of this clone. The rearrangement links TRBV5-1 to TRBJ1-2, with D perhaps matching TRBD1 (6 bases). The V and J ends lost 7 bases and 0 bases respectively, with 13 bases between them. This CDR3 comprises 14 residues. CDR1 and CDR2 (germline): SGHRS, YFSETQ. In nucleotides, the CDR3 is TGCGCCAGCTCAGAGGGGGTAGCTAACTATGGCTACACCTTC. Its translation: CASSEGVANYGYTF.

This chain connects TRBV6-4 to TRBJ2-5; 7 bases align to TRBD1. The germline V gene has CDR1 MRHNA and CDR2 SNTAGT. V lost 3 bases to trimming and J lost 2 bases; unmatched junction nucleotides: 6. The CDR3 sequence is 15 residues long. DNA for the CDR3: TGTGCCAGCAGTGAAACAGGGGCTAGACAAGAGACCCAGTACTTC. Translation: CASSETGARQETQYF.

The V call is TRBV9, the J call TRBJ1-2, with a possible D match to TRBD1 (5 bases). The CDR3 covers 16 residues. V dropped 0 bases and J dropped 5 bases, with 17 bases sitting between them. The germline V gene has CDR1 SGDLS and CDR2 YYNGEE. CDR3 in amino acids: CASSVDQTPGGYGYTF. DNA of the CDR3: TGTGCCAGCAGCGTAGATCAAACCCCGGGGGGGTATGGCTACACCTTC. The entire variable domain, with the rest obtained from reference TRBV9 and TRBJ1-2, is as follows: DSGVTQTPKHLITATGQRVTLRCSPRSGDLSVYWYQQSLDQGLQFLIQYYNGEERAKGNILERFSAQQFPDLHSELNLSSLELGDSALYFCASSVDQTPGGYGYTFGSGTRLTVV.

A few counts support this clone. The V call is TRBV6-6, the J call TRBJ1-1, with TRBD1 as a possible D gene (5 bases). Germline V gene data show CDR1 as MNHNY and CDR2 as SVGAGI (reference sequence). Trimming pared 2 bases from V and 7 bases from J, leaving 5 bases between. The CDR3 spans 11 residues. CDR3 region: CASSYQGEAFF. The CDR3 coding sequence is TGTGCCAGCAGTTACCAGGGTGAAGCTTTCTTT.

The rearrangement uses TRBV6-5 and TRBJ2-7; 11 bases align to TRBD2. V was clipped by 6 bases and J by 7 bases; unmatched bases: 8. The CDR3 sequence is 14 residues long. Germline V gives CDR1 MNHEY, CDR2 SVGAGI. CDR3 in amino acids: CASRIAGGPGEQYF. Written as DNA, the CDR3 is TGTGCCAGCAGGATAGCGGGAGGGCCGGGGGAGCAGTACTTC.

This clone showed up just a few times. The CDR3 protein is CASSLGSFRWATYEQYF. The CDR3 DNA sequence: TGTGCCAGCAGCTTAGGTTCGTTTCGGTGGGCCACCTACGAGCAGTACTTC. The chain couples TRBV7-9 to TRBJ2-7; the D is unclear. Germline V gene data show CDR1 as SEHNR and CDR2 as FQNEAQ (reference sequence). The CDR3 is 17 amino acids. V was pared by 1 base and J by 2 bases, with 18 bases between.

The DNA of the CDR3 is TGTGCCAGCAATCAGGGGGGACTAGCGGACCGCTACGAGCAGTACTTC. Translating it yields CASNQGGLADRYEQYF. V and J are TRBV7-2 and TRBJ2-7; TRBD2 matches at 11 bases. This CDR3 region has 16 residues. Germline lookup yields CDR1 SGHTA and CDR2 FQGNSA. The ends lost 7 bases at V and 3 bases at J; junction bases unmatched: 11.

The chain uses TRBV4-1 and TRBJ1-2; D unclear. The V and J ends lost 1 base and 4 bases respectively, with 10 bases between them. CDR1 and CDR2 from the germline V gene are MGHRA and YSYEKL. The CDR3 spans 14 residues. The CDR3: CASSQGRLGYGYTF. The CDR3 bases are TGCGCCAGCAGCCAAGGGCGGTTGGGCTATGGCTACACCTTC.

V usage is TRBV5-1 and J usage is TRBJ1-1; TRBD1 might be the D (5 bases). CDR1 is SGHRS, CDR2 YFSETQ, per germline. The V end lost 4 bases, the J end lost 0 bases, and 19 bases lay between the germline ends. CDR3 length: 17 residues. The DNA of the CDR3 is TGCGCCAGCAGCCGACTTAGGCAGACAGCGCTGAACACTGAAGCTTTCTTT. Its protein product is CASSRLRQTALNTEAFF.

V and J are TRBV7-3 and TRBJ2-7, with a weak D call TRBD1 (5 bases). Germline assignment: CDR1 SGHTA and CDR2 FQGTGA. Trimming removed 2 bases from V and 6 bases from J, with 11 bases in between. The CDR3 totals 13 residues. This CDR3 is CASSLLQRGEQYF. The CDR3 region has the DNA TGTGCCAGCAGCTTATTACAAAGGGGCGAGCAGTACTTC.

This clone was observed once. This chain uses TRBV7-2 with TRBJ2-1; D possibly corresponds to TRBD1 (5 bases). This CDR3 is built from 13 residues. Germline CDR1 is SGHTA and CDR2 is FQGNSA. Trimming pared 1 base from V and 6 bases from J, leaving 7 bases between. CDR3 nucleotides: TGTGCCAGCAGCTTAGTAGGGGCCAATGAGCAGTTCTTC. Its protein is CASSLVGANEQFF.